The next 30 T cell receptor beta chains were all read from a single sample in a study of blood T cells in healthy people across ages. Using a J-beta primer mix together with a sample-barcoded 5' primer, a second PCR was run for about 7 to 12 cycles. TCRdb re-called the 5' RACE reads with MiXCR, one entry per CDR3 protein. The repertoire includes about 970,000 distinct CDR3 sequences, 45% to 60% of them detected once, and about a fifth sits in the top ten. Input material: blood. All receptors derive from a woman in her sixties in good health.

V and J are TRBV12-3 or TRBV12-4 and TRBJ2-7; TRBD2 might be the D (5 bases). The CDR3 totals 12 residues. V gave up 5 bases and J gave up 3 bases, with 8 bases separating them. The CDR3: CASSPDFYEQYF. CDR3 nucleotide sequence: TGTGCCAGCAGTCCGGACTTCTACGAGCAGTACTTC.

As to this clonotype: A read error may explain this, as a much larger clone is one base away. V gene TRBV27 combines with J gene TRBJ2-7; D is unresolved. Looked up from germline, CDR1 is MNHEY and CDR2 is SMNVEV (reference sequence). V lost 3 bases to trimming and J lost 3 bases, with 6 bases between them. The CDR3 sequence is 12 residues long. The DNA for the CDR3 is TGTGCCAGCAGTTTCAAGGGCTACGAGCAGTACTTC. It yields the protein CASSFKGYEQYF.

This clonotype was observed a handful of times. The V gene is TRBV20-1, the J gene TRBJ2-7; maybe TRBD2 (7 bases). Germline V gene data show CDR1 as DFQATT and CDR2 as SNEGSKA (reference sequence). This CDR3 is 16 amino acids long. The germline V and J ends were trimmed by 0 bases and 2 bases, with 17 bases remaining between them. The CDR3 spells CSARELGGGPPYEQYF. Here the CDR3 DNA reads TGCAGTGCTAGAGAATTAGGGGGAGGGCCCCCCTACGAGCAGTACTTC.

The CDR3 DNA reads TGTGCCAGCTCACGGGGTAACGATGAGCAGTTCTTC. Amino acids: CASSRGNDEQFF. J is TRBJ2-1 and V is TRBV6-5; the D gene is possibly TRBD2 (5 bases). Germline CDR1 MNHEY, CDR2 SVGAGI. Deletions cut 8 bases from V and 8 bases from J, with 13 bases between. There are 12 residues in the CDR3.

As for this clonotype: One junction end does not reproduce the germline sequence, and a read error may be involved. This chain uses TRBV4-1 with TRBJ2-4, with 12 bases that match TRBD2. The CDR3 totals 19 residues. The germline CDR1 and CDR2 sequences are MGHRA and YSYEKL. CDR3 amino acids: CASSLGLAGGAVAKNIQHF. DNA of the CDR3: TGCGCCAGCAGCCTGGGACTAGCGGGTGGTGCGGTCGCCAAAAACATTCAGCACTTC.

The V gene is TRBV20-1, the J gene TRBJ2-5, with D uncertain. The CDR3 consists of 16 residues. Germline assignment: CDR1 DFQATT and CDR2 SNEGSKA (reference sequence). V was shortened by 0 bases and J by 10 bases, with 24 bases between the two germline ends. CDR3 sequence reads: CSARDRGGTALGDQYF. CDR3 nucleotide sequence: TGCAGTGCTAGAGATCGCGGCGGAACGGCCTTAGGTGACCAGTACTTC.

This clonotype has more than one count but fewer than ten. At one end, the junction sequence differs from germline, possibly due to a read error. The V gene is TRBV28, the J gene TRBJ2-4; D unresolved. Germline V CDR1 and CDR2: MDHEN, SYDVKM. This CDR3 comprises 15 residues. CDR3 residues: CASSATRGATNIQYF. The CDR3 DNA reads TGTGCCAGCAGCGCTACCCGAGGAGCCACAAACATTCAGTACTTC.

In this sample, this clonotype turned up a few times. The rearrangement uses TRBV6-6 and TRBJ2-7; TRBD1 or TRBD2 may be the D gene (6 bases each). Germline V gene sequence: CDR1 MNHNY, CDR2 SVGAGI (reference sequence). Trimming cost V 5 bases and J 0 bases, with 17 bases left between them. CDR3 length equals 16 residues. The CDR3 loop is CASSHTWEDSSYEQYF. The CDR3 coding sequence is TGTGCCAGCAGTCATACCTGGGAGGACAGCTCCTACGAGCAGTACTTC.

The V call is TRBV7-3, the J call TRBJ2-2; D is unresolved. V was pared by 8 bases and J by 1 base, with 14 bases between. CDR1 is SGHTA and CDR2 is FQGTGA in the germline V gene. CDR3 length: 15 residues. Here the CDR3 DNA reads TGTGCCAGCCAGTCCGAGACGATGAACACCGGGGAGCTGTTTTTT. Its protein product is CASQSETMNTGELFF.

This chain links TRBV5-1 with TRBJ2-1, with D possibly TRBD2 on 5 matching bases. The CDR3 is 16 amino acids. The ends were cut back, 0 bases at V and 7 bases at J, with 17 bases in the middle. Germline assignment: CDR1 SGHRS and CDR2 YFSETQ. CDR3 coding DNA: TGCGCCAGCAGCTTGGGGACTGTGGACTTAAGGAATGAGCAGTTCTTC. As protein: CASSLGTVDLRNEQFF.

The J gene is TRBJ2-1, the V gene TRBV29-1, with 10 bases aligning to TRBD1. The length of the CDR3 is 12 residues. Germline lookup yields CDR1 SQVTM and CDR2 ANQGSEA. V was clipped by 7 bases and J by 13 bases; unmatched bases: 10. As DNA, the CDR3 is TGCAGCGGCGACAGGGGGCCAGAGACCCAGTTCTTC. Translating gives CSGDRGPETQFF.

Worth noting for this clonotype: Since the CDR3 does not end with the conserved phenylalanine or tryptophan, this likely comes from a read error. The V gene is TRBV7-2, the J gene TRBJ1-2; D unresolved. The CDR3 is 14 residues long. Per the germline V gene, CDR1 is SGHTA and CDR2 is FQGNSA. V was clipped by 3 bases and J by 4 bases, with 12 bases between them. The chain's CDR3 is CASSFSAESYGYTL. In nucleotides, the CDR3 is TGTGCCAGCAGCTTTTCCGCAGAAAGCTATGGCTACACCTTA.

V gene TRBV20-1 combines with J gene TRBJ2-7; 8 positions agree with TRBD2. This CDR3 spans 16 amino acids. The ends lost 1 base at V and 0 bases at J; junction bases unmatched: 8. Germline values: CDR1 DFQATT, CDR2 SNEGSKA (reference sequence). The CDR3, as DNA: TGCAGTGCTAGAGTCGCTAGCGGGTCTTACTCCTACGAGCAGTACTTC. It codes for CSARVASGSYSYEQYF.

This chain connects TRBV24-1 to TRBJ2-6; D gene unclear. V lost 2 bases and J lost 1, with 5 bases in between. This CDR3 contains 15 residues. Germline V CDR1 and CDR2: KGHDR, SFDVKD. The CDR3 spells CATSDSASGANVLTF. The CDR3 bases are TGTGCCACCAGTGATTCAGCGTCTGGGGCCAACGTCCTGACTTTC.

The chain combines TRBV6-5 with TRBJ2-7; the D is unclear. The ends were cut back, 6 bases at V and 1 base at J, with 10 bases in the middle. The CDR3 runs 13 residues. The germline CDR1 and CDR2 sequences are MNHEY and SVGAGI. Written as DNA, the CDR3 is TGTGCCAGCAGGGCGGCTAATTCCTACGAGCAGTACTTC. This sequence encodes CASRAANSYEQYF.

V usage is TRBV2 and J usage is TRBJ2-3, with a weak D call TRBD2 (7 bases). Germline V CDR1 and CDR2: SNHLY, FYNNEI. The CDR3 is 16 amino acids. The V end lost 6 bases, the J end lost 2 bases, and 18 bases lay between the germline ends. The CDR3 DNA is TGTGCCAGCAGGGGAGGGGGACCCTCCTTCACAGATACGCAGTATTTT. It encodes CASRGGGPSFTDTQYF.

V gene TRBV20-1 combines with J gene TRBJ2-7; perhaps TRBD2 as D (6 bases). CDR3 length: 15 amino acids. V lost 1 base, J lost 0 bases, and 13 bases lay in between. Looked up from germline, CDR1 is DFQATT and CDR2 is SNEGSKA (reference sequence). CDR3 loop: CSARAHGRVSYEQYF. As DNA, the CDR3 is TGCAGTGCTAGAGCTCACGGGAGAGTCTCCTACGAGCAGTACTTC.

The V and J genes are TRBV20-1 and TRBJ1-5; TRBD1 is a possible D gene (5 bases). Germline-derived CDR1 and CDR2 are DFQATT and SNEGSKA (reference sequence). V was shortened by 6 bases and J by 2 bases, with 14 bases between the two germline ends. The CDR3 runs 14 residues. CDR3 bases: TGCAGTGCCACATTGGGGGGAGGCAATCAGCCCCAGCATTTT. Amino acid sequence: CSATLGGGNQPQHF.

This clonotype was counted only a few times. V and J are TRBV6-5 and TRBJ1-2, with 7 bases that match TRBD1. Germline values: CDR1 MNHEY, CDR2 SVGAGI. The CDR3 is made up of 13 amino acids. V was pared by 10 bases and J by 3 bases, with 8 bases of the junction left unmatched. The CDR3 here is CATKDRTDYGYTF. The CDR3, as DNA: TGTGCCACCAAGGACAGGACAGACTATGGCTACACCTTC.

The chain employs TRBV28 and TRBJ2-7; a weak D match, TRBD2 (5 bases). V lost 10 bases to trimming and J lost 3 bases, with 16 bases between them. The CDR3 is 13 residues long. Germline V gene lookup returns CDR1 MDHEN and CDR2 SYDVKM. CDR3 sequence reads: CATGGLELYEQYF. In DNA, the CDR3 is TGTGCCACTGGAGGACTGGAACTCTACGAGCAGTACTTC.

The chain has TRBV28 and TRBJ2-5; no definite D call. The CDR3 has 13 amino acids. V shed 6 bases and J shed 9 bases, with 17 bases lying between them. Germline V gene lookup returns CDR1 MDHEN and CDR2 SYDVKM. The CDR3 DNA sequence: TGTGCCAGCAGCCCTTCCAGCCTGGCGGCCCAGTACTTC. Translated: CASSPSSLAAQYF.

The rearrangement uses TRBV28 and TRBJ2-2; 10 nucleotides align to TRBD2. J was trimmed by 2 bases and V by 4 bases; bases with no gene match: 7. This CDR3 contains 17 residues. From germline, CDR1 is MDHEN and CDR2 SYDVKM. The CDR3 protein is CASSSMLAGANTGELFF. In DNA form, the CDR3 reads TGTGCCAGCAGTTCCATGCTAGCGGGGGCCAACACCGGGGAGCTGTTTTTT.

The chain has TRBV6-6 and TRBJ1-3, with a tentative D call TRBD1 (5 bases). The CDR3 length is 14 residues. The V end lost 7 bases, the J end lost 2 bases, and 12 bases lay between the germline ends. Germline V lookup: CDR1 MNHNY, CDR2 SVGAGI (reference sequence). DNA for the CDR3: TGTGCCAGCACAAAAGGACAAGCTGGAAACACCATATATTTT. Its protein product is CASTKGQAGNTIYF.

CDR3 in amino acids: CSARVGRGNTEAFF. DNA for the CDR3: TGCAGTGCTAGAGTCGGCAGGGGAAACACTGAAGCTTTCTTT. The V gene is TRBV20-1, the J gene TRBJ1-1, with D possibly being TRBD1 (6 bases). Germline CDR1 is DFQATT and CDR2 is SNEGSKA (reference sequence). The CDR3 loop spans 14 amino acids. Deletions cut 1 base from V and 2 bases from J, with 11 bases between.

The table lists this clonotype with a few counts. V gene TRBV7-9 combines with J gene TRBJ2-7, with a tentative D call TRBD2 (5 bases). The V gene's germline CDR1 is SEHNR and CDR2 FQNEAQ (reference sequence). Trimming cost V 5 bases and J 5 bases, with 16 bases left between them. The CDR3 sequence is 14 residues long. The CDR3 spells CASSLAGVTNEQYF. The CDR3, as DNA: TGTGCCAGCAGCCTGGCCGGGGTTACAAACGAGCAGTACTTC.

This clonotype was picked up a small number of times. The chain joins TRBV10-3 to TRBJ2-3, with 11 bases that match TRBD2. The CDR3 runs 19 residues. J lost 0 bases, V lost 0 bases, and 8 bases had no gene match. CDR1 ENHRY and CDR2 SYGVKD come from the germline V gene. The CDR3 spells CAISESRLAGYSSTDTQYF. Written as DNA, the CDR3 is TGTGCCATCAGTGAGTCCAGACTAGCGGGATACTCTAGCACAGATACGCAGTATTTT.

V usage is TRBV4-2 and J usage is TRBJ2-3, with D uncertain. The germline V gene has CDR1 LGHNA and CDR2 YNFKEQ. The CDR3 has 14 amino acids. V lost 1 base, J lost 2 bases, and 7 bases lay in between. CDR3 residues: CASSQGLDTDTQYF. CDR3 nucleotides: TGTGCCAGCAGCCAAGGGCTTGACACAGATACGCAGTATTTT.

J is TRBJ2-5 and V is TRBV4-2, with D maybe TRBD1 (6 bases). The CDR3 sequence is 14 residues long. Trimming shortened V by 0 bases and J by 5 bases, and 10 bases separated the two germline ends. Per germline, CDR1 LGHNA and CDR2 YNFKEQ. Here the CDR3 reads CASSQEIRGETQYF. The CDR3 DNA reads TGTGCCAGCAGCCAAGAAATAAGGGGGGAGACCCAGTACTTC.

The chain has TRBV5-1 and TRBJ2-3, with 7 bases that match TRBD1. Germline V gene lookup returns CDR1 SGHRS and CDR2 YFSETQ. The CDR3 consists of 16 residues. The junction had 9 bases not matched to a gene; V was cut back by 3 bases and J by 2 bases. The CDR3 spells CASSSPEGAPTDTQYF. The CDR3 region has the DNA TGCGCCAGCAGCTCTCCTGAGGGGGCTCCCACAGATACGCAGTATTTT.

In its sample, this clonotype was seen once. V is TRBV11-2 and J is TRBJ2-1; 11 bases are shared with TRBD2. This CDR3 has 17 residues. V lost 1 base to trimming and J lost 7 bases; unmatched junction nucleotides: 9. Germline CDR1 is SGHAT and CDR2 is FQNNGV. CDR3 bases: TGTGCCAGCAGCTTAGTCCTGACTAGCGGGAACTTTAATGAGCAGTTCTTC. It specifies CASSLVLTSGNFNEQFF.